This T cell receptor (beta chain) is drawn from a study of shared clonotypes between healthy human individuals. Germline V lookup: CDR1 LGHNA, CDR2 YNFKEQ. V gave up 5 bases and J gave up 5 bases; unmatched junction bases: 9. The CDR3 consists of 17 residues. Measured with immunoSEQ multiplex PCR; TCRdb has only the in-frame clones, and not every one. The repertoire holds fewer than 650,000 clones, with 70% to 80% as singletons. This TCR was recovered from a woman in her thirties or forties in good health. Some clones in this sample may be carry-over from other donors' samples. Sequenced sample: PBMCs. The chain combines TRBV4-2 with TRBJ2-2, with 12 bases fitting TRBD2. The DNA for the CDR3 is TGTGCCAGCAGCTACCGACTAGCGGGAGTATCGACCGGGGAGCTGTTTTTT. Translation: CASSYRLAGVSTGELFF.